This T cell receptor beta chain emerged from a study of CD8 T cells in Susac syndrome. Peripheral blood CD8+ and CD4+ T cells were profiled by TCR beta sequencing. In contrast to the negatively isolated CD8+ and CD4+ T cells, TEMRA cells were FACS-enriched. Germline-derived CDR1 and CDR2 are DFQATT and SNEGSKA (reference sequence). Trimming at V came to 0 bases and at J to 5 bases, leaving 12 bases not matched to a gene. This CDR3 spans 16 amino acids. Random hexamers were used to reverse transcribe the RNA input (roughly 0.5 to 1 ug). TCRdb itself ran the immunoSEQ multiplex PCR reads through MiXCR, one entry per CDR3 protein. This table holds around 81,000 distinct CDR3 sequences, 94% found once.

The sequencing input was CD8+ T cells from PBMCs. The TCR sequence derives from a human donor with Susac syndrome. The chain employs TRBV20-1 and TRBJ2-7, with 8 bases matching TRBD2. The CDR3 nucleotides are TGCAGTGCTAGAGACCCCTCACTAGCGGTCCTGGACGAGCAGTACTTC. It yields the protein CSARDPSLAVLDEQYF.